The 13 T cell receptor beta chains in this list originate from one sample, sequenced in a study of regulatory T cells in long-lasting Graves disease (dated by TCRdb to about 2021). The time point label here, explained by the study, means: persistent/refractory GD, antithyroid drugs over 5 years with positive TRAb. For both TCR sequencing and RNA sequencing, RNA was extracted from PBMCs using TRIzol. Library preparation was by multiplex PCR. This sample was sequenced with an Illumina HiSeq 4000. iRepertoire HTBI primers and Arm-PCR amplification of CDR3 regions were used to construct TCR beta libraries. TCRdb's own reprocessing of the public reads used fastp at Q25 and MiXCR and kept productive beta chains. Rows are combined by CDR3 protein, so each entry shows the most common genes and DNA. In this sample the table shows 350,000 to 450,000 distinct CDR3 sequences, roughly 20% of which occur a single time. The ten largest clones represent around 21% of the sample.

The sequenced sample was peripheral blood mononuclear cells (PBMCs), obtained when the disease was refractory, from a patient treated with antithyroid drugs. The receptors shown here come from a female donor with Graves disease.

J is TRBJ2-7 and V is TRBV20-1; TRBD1 is a possible D gene (6 bases). The CDR3 contains 12 residues. The V gene's germline CDR1 is DFQATT and CDR2 SNEGSKA (reference sequence). Trimming took 1 base from V and 5 from J, leaving 9 bases between them. The CDR3 DNA follows: TGCAGTGCTAGAGCACAGGGCCACGAGCAGTACTTC. Residues: CSARAQGHEQYF.

Worth noting for this clonotype: Being one base from a much bigger clone, this may be a read error. Without the conserved terminal phenylalanine or tryptophan, this CDR3 likely stems from a read error. The chain is built from TRBV28 and TRBJ1-5; D is ambiguous. Germline V gives CDR1 MDHEN, CDR2 SYDVKM. The length of the CDR3 is 13 residues. Between the trimmed V and J ends, which lost 10 bases and 0 bases, there was a span of 10 bases. CDR3 residues: CATEGVSNQPQHS. The CDR3 DNA is TGTGCCACCGAAGGTGTTAGCAATCAGCCCCAGCATTCT.

The sample holds many counts of this clonotype. The chain has TRBV28 and TRBJ2-2; D unclear. V was trimmed by 6 bases and J by 5 bases, leaving 10 bases between them. From germline, CDR1 is MDHEN and CDR2 SYDVKM. The CDR3 extends over 13 amino acids. The CDR3 reads CASSPGMTGELFF. The CDR3 DNA reads as TGTGCCAGCAGCCCTGGGATGACCGGGGAGCTGTTTTTT.

The rearrangement uses TRBV7-2 and TRBJ1-6, with D perhaps TRBD1 (6 bases). This CDR3 region has 16 residues. The germline V gene has CDR1 SGHTA and CDR2 FQGNSA. The ends were cut back, 5 bases at V and 10 bases at J, with 21 bases in the middle. The CDR3 DNA reads TGTGCCAGCAGCGAGGGGGGACCGTATTGGCGGTCACCCCTCCACTTT. Its protein is CASSEGGPYWRSPLHF.

The V call is TRBV6-1, the J call TRBJ2-3; D is ambiguous. The CDR3 spans 14 residues. Germline CDR1 is MNHNS and CDR2 is SASEGT. With 7 bases removed from V and 2 bases from J, the gap between germline ends came to 13 bases. CDR3: CASKTQRTTDTQYF. The CDR3 DNA follows: TGTGCCAGCAAAACTCAAAGGACCACAGATACGCAGTATTTT.

This clonotype was recorded a few times. V gene TRBV27 combines with J gene TRBJ2-7; no firm D call. Germline CDR1 and CDR2: MNHEY and SMNVEV (reference sequence). The CDR3 contains 14 residues. V lost 0 bases to trimming and J lost 0 bases, with 6 bases between them. The CDR3 reads CASSLSRVSYEQYF. CDR3 DNA sequence: TGTGCCAGCAGTTTATCAAGGGTCTCCTACGAGCAGTACTTC.

This clonotype was counted only a few times. The CDR3 coding sequence is TGCAGTGCCTTCAGGGTTTGGACTGAAGCTTTCTTT. It codes for CSAFRVWTEAFF. This chain links TRBV20-1 with TRBJ1-1, with D maybe TRBD1 (5 bases). Deletions cut 6 bases from V and 5 bases from J, with 13 bases between. The CDR3 runs 12 residues. Germline CDR1 and CDR2: DFQATT and SNEGSKA (reference sequence).

The sample holds a few counts of this clonotype. This chain's CDR3 is CASSLEGGNIQYF. The CDR3 DNA reads TGTGCCAGCAGCTTAGAAGGTGGAAACATTCAGTACTTC. The chain carries TRBV7-9 and TRBJ2-4; D ambiguous. Germline V gene lookup returns CDR1 SEHNR and CDR2 FQNEAQ (reference sequence). Trimming removed 1 base at V and 6 bases at J, with 7 bases between. The CDR3 loop spans 13 amino acids.

This clonotype was seen ten or more times. The gene calls are TRBV6-2 or TRBV6-3 and TRBJ1-5; 10 bases match TRBD1. Germline V gene data show CDR1 as MNHEY and CDR2 as SVGEGT. J gave up 6 bases and V 0 bases, and 2 bases lay outside the gene matches. This CDR3 is built from 15 residues. CDR3 amino acids: CASSYSDRGGQPQHF. The CDR3 DNA reads TGTGCCAGCAGTTACTCGGACAGGGGGGGTCAGCCCCAGCATTTT.

For the CDR3, the DNA is TGTGCCAGCAGCTTAGGGTTGATGTGGACCGGGGAGCTGTTTTTT. Its translation is CASSLGLMWTGELFF. The chain recombines TRBV11-2 with TRBJ2-2; no firm D call. CDR3 size: 15 residues. Trimming shortened V by 1 base and J by 5 bases, and 11 bases separated the two germline ends. Germline V gene data show CDR1 as SGHAT and CDR2 as FQNNGV.

This chain connects TRBV28 to TRBJ2-1, with a weak D call TRBD2 (5 bases). The CDR3 totals 19 residues. Germline V gene lookup returns CDR1 MDHEN and CDR2 SYDVKM. V dropped 6 bases and J dropped 0 bases, with 24 bases sitting between them. The CDR3 DNA follows: TGTGCCAGCAGCCCCCGCGGACTCCCATCCGAGGGCTCCTACAATGAGCAGTTCTTC. It codes for CASSPRGLPSEGSYNEQFF.

The rearrangement links TRBV6-1 to TRBJ1-4; TRBD1 aligns across 7 bases. J gave up 8 bases and V 5 bases, and 8 bases lay outside the gene matches. This CDR3 spans 14 amino acids. In germline, CDR1 is MNHNS, CDR2 SASEGT. The CDR3 here is CASSLGQAQEKLFF. The CDR3 DNA sequence: TGTGCCAGCAGTCTCGGACAGGCTCAGGAAAAACTGTTTTTT.

This chain uses TRBV27 with TRBJ1-4; TRBD1 agrees at 9 bases. The junction had 10 bases not matched to a gene; V was cut back by 3 bases and J by 8 bases. Germline loops: CDR1 MNHEY, CDR2 SMNVEV (reference sequence). The CDR3 covers 16 residues. CDR3 sequence (DNA): TGTGCCAGCAGTTTTTTGCGACAGGGGGTAGAAGAAAAACTGTTTTTT. Amino acid sequence: CASSFLRQGVEEKLFF.